This T cell receptor beta chain was found in a study of shared clonotypes between healthy human individuals (dated by TCRdb to between 2020 and 2021). For context, the study as a whole: The cohort comprised two women and a few men aged 18 to 49 years. To estimate repertoire size and how much clonotypes are shared between individuals, the study performed deep sequencing of blood TCR repertoires from a few healthy adults. Per donor, leukapheresis produced somewhere between about 0.85 and 8.9 billion PBMCs. Per donor, three plates each were used for CD4 naive and CD4 memory, two for CD8 naive, and one for CD8 memory. Libraries were prepared and TCR repertoires were sequenced by different laboratories using diverse techniques, in order to increase sequencing depth and limit assay-specific biases.

The cysteine opens and the phenylalanine closes a CDR3 of 12 amino acids. The retained sequence is limited to the CDR3, 36 bases, with the frame set at the first base. Looking up the germline V gene yields CDR1 SQVTM and CDR2 ANQGSEA. A distance of 7 bases separates the germline ends of V and J, which lose 1 base and 4 bases respectively. Overall study outcomes, separate from this receptor: Even with the large sequencing depth, rarefaction of the sorted-subset datasets indicated that sequencing was incomplete. Larger estimated clonotype richness was generally found for naive subsets than for memory subsets. Compared with non-shared clonotypes, clonotypes shared by all four sorted-subset donors had higher generation probabilities. The genetic and exposure-history diversity represented was limited by the small number of donors. Only blood was sampled, and tissue TCR repertoires likely differ from those in blood. Across a handful of donors, 5% to 6% of naive CD4, approximately 4% of naive CD8, around 2.5% of memory CD4, and roughly 0.41% of memory CD8 clonotypes were shared. Based on pairwise subsampling, the degree of clonotype sharing among donors was expected to be affected by sequencing depth.

This clone was recorded once. The specificity of this receptor is unknown. Base-call qualities are not available, and no considerably larger clone is one nucleotide away. Using the deep immunoSEQ assay, multiplex PCR amplified TCR CDR3 regions from genomic DNA. Genomic DNA extracted from each cell subset was distributed evenly over all wells of several immunoSEQ 96-well plates, and each plate served as one replicate. For sorted subsets, roughly 200 ng of genomic DNA, equivalent to some 30,000 T cell genomes, went into each replicate PCR. The purified libraries were quantified using a Qubit 3.0 fluorometer, sized with a Bioanalyzer 2100, and then quantified again using the KAPA Library Quantification kit. Every immunoSEQ 96-well plate was sequenced on a separate single-read 150-cycle Illumina NextSeq 550 flow cell. Per the source publication's procedure: Because the immunoSEQ output held only junctional sequences and lacked quality scores, the filtering could not match the filtering applied to full-length reads. Sequences were annotated with PyIR, a Python wrapper for IgBLAST v1.9, and V/J genes and CDR3 were assigned using IMGT germline references. Reads were removed for weak V/J assignments (E-value above 1e-6), missing CDR3, stop codons, out-of-frame junctions, or ambiguous translated residues. V3J clonotypes were defined as sequences sharing an identical inferred V gene, J gene, and CDR3 amino acid sequence. To compute the percentage overlap between repertoires, the number of shared unique clonotypes was divided by the size of the smaller repertoire. RTK rarefaction, the Chao1 estimator, and Recon v2.1 estimates of unobserved clonotypes were used to assess repertoire richness. For all TCRbeta clonotypes obtained by the gDNA method from four donors, generation probabilities were computed with OLGA. Imported from immuneACCESS, the table was reduced by TCRdb to in-frame sequences with V and J called. These copies leave out some clones; in studies compared against another copy, an unresolved V gene accounts for under half, and the cause of the remainder is not known. The DNA was the basis for D and trimming; V, J and clone size are from that table. This sample gives about 680,000 clones in total; about 91% of them show up just once. The ten largest clones represent approximately 25% of the sample.

CD8 naive samples were obtained by positive selection for CCR7 among CD45RO-negative cells, yielding a CD45RA+CCR7+ population from which TemRA cells were excluded. The donors were healthy, HIV-negative adults who had no recently reported acute infections or vaccinations. All donors were Caucasian adults living in Nashville, Tennessee, USA. After blood collection by leukapheresis, PBMCs were isolated using Ficoll-Histopaque density gradient centrifugation and then cryopreserved in the vapor phase of liquid nitrogen. Purity and quantity of every magnetically sorted T cell population were checked by analytical flow cytometry. Genomic DNA was isolated from each sorted fraction and quantified by UV absorbance on a Nanodrop 2000c.

The TCR originated in a man aged 25-40 years in good health. This chain joins TRBV29-1 to TRBJ1-1; the D gene assignment is ambiguous. The sample comprised naive CD8+ T cells sorted from blood. Per the publication, the cell subset or site label means: CD45RA+CCR7+. The sequenced DNA is TGCAGCGTTGAAGTGTCTGGCACTGAAGCTTTCTTT. Translated, it gives CSVEVSGTEAFF.